This record covers a single T cell receptor (beta chain). Its antigen is as yet unknown. V was pared by 0 bases and J by 5 bases, with 11 bases between. This CDR3 spans 14 amino acids. Germline loops: CDR1 MNHNY, CDR2 SVGAGI (reference sequence). Among the patients, aged 18 to 65, hyperthyroidism was newly diagnosed and had lasted under 2 months. The data were taken from a study of T cells in Graves' hyperthyroidism and ophthalmopathy. Study-wide context: Peripheral blood was acquired at first diagnosis, ahead of any therapy whatsoever.

Notes on the study in general: Most expanded thyroid clonotypes above 0.001 also appeared in blood. Ophthalmopathy got predicted by the model a median about 6.5 months before its onset.

The source material, RNA transcripts, was used to amplify TCR beta CDR3 regions. First-round RT-PCR with HTBI primers amplified the TCR CDR3 region. TCRdb independently ran MiXCR on the multiplex PCR reads; one entry per CDR3 protein. Of about 840,000 distinct CDR3 sequences in the sample, over 35% were seen once. The genes are TRBV6-6 and TRBJ2-7, with a tentative D call TRBD1 (6 bases). The sequenced sample was blood. This clonotype was obtained from a man aged 18 to 30 with Graves' hyperthyroidism. In DNA form, the CDR3 reads TGTGCCAGCAGTTACTCGAGGGACACGAACGAGCAGTACTTC. Translation: CASSYSRDTNEQYF.